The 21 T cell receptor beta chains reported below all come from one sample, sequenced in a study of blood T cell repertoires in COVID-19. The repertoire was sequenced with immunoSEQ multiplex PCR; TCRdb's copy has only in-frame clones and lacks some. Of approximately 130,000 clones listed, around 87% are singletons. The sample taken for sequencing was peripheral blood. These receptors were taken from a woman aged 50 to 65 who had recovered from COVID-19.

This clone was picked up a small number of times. DNA of the CDR3: TGTGCCAGCAGCTTAGGGGCGGGGGCTTTCTTT. The encoded protein is CASSLGAGAFF. The chain links TRBV7-9 to TRBJ1-1; D remains unclear. Trimming cost V 1 base and J 11 bases, with 8 bases left between them. The CDR3 sequence is 11 residues long. Germline V gives CDR1 SEHNR, CDR2 FQNEAQ (reference sequence).

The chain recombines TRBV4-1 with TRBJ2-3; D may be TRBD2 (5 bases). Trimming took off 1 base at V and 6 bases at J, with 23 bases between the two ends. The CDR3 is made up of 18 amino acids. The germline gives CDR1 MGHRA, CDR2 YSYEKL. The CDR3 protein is CASSQGFFGGVPKDTQYF. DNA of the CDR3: TGCGCCAGCAGCCAAGGGTTTTTTGGAGGAGTCCCTAAGGATACGCAGTATTTT.

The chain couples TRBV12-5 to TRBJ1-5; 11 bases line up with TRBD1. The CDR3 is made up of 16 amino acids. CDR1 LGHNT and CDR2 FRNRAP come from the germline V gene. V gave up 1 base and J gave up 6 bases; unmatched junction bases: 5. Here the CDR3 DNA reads TGTGCTAGTGGTTTGGACGGGACAGGGGGAATTCAGCCCCAGCATTTT. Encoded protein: CASGLDGTGGIQPQHF. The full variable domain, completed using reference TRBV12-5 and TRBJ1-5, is DARVTQTPRHKVTEMGQEVTMRCQPILGHNTVFWYRQTMMQGLELLAYFRNRAPLDDSGMPKDRFSAEMPDATLATLKIQPSEPRDSAVYFCASGLDGTGGIQPQHFGDGTRLSIL.

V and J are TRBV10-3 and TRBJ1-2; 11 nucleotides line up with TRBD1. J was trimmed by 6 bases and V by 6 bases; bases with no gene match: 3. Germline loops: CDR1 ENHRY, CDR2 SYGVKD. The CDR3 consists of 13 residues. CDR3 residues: CAIRGGQGDGYTF. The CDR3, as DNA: TGTGCCATCAGAGGGGGACAGGGGGATGGCTACACCTTC.

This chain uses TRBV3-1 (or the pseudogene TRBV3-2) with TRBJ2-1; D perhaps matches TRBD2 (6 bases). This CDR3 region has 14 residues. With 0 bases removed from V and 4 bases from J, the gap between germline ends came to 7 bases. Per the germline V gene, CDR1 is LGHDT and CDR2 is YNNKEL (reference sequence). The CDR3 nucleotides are TGTGCCAGCAGCCAAGAGGCGGGATACAATGAGCAGTTCTTC. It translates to CASSQEAGYNEQFF.

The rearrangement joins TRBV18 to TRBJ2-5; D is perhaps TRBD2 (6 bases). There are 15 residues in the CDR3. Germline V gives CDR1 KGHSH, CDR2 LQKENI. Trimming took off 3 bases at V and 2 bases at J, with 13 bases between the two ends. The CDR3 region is CASSPGLASQETQYF. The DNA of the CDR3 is TGTGCCAGCTCACCCGGGCTAGCGTCGCAAGAGACCCAGTACTTC. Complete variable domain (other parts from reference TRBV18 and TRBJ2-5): NAGVMQNPRHLVRRRGQEARLRCSPMKGHSHVYWYRQLPEEGLKFMVYLQKENIIDESGMPKERFSAEFPKEGPSILRIQQVVRGDSAAYFCASSPGLASQETQYFGPGTRLLVL.

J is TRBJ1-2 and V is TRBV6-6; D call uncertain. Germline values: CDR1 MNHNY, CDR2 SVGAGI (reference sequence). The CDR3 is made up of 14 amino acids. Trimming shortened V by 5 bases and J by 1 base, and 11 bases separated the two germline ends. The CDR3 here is CASSLVRGNYGYTF. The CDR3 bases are TGTGCCAGCAGTCTCGTCCGGGGTAACTATGGCTACACCTTC.

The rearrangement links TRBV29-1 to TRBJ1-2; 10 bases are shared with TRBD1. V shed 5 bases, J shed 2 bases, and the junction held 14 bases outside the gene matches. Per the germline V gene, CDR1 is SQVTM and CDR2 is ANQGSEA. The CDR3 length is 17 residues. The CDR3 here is CSVLGQGRTTINYGYTF. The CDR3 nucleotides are TGCAGCGTTTTGGGACAGGGGCGAACTACTATAAACTATGGCTACACCTTC.

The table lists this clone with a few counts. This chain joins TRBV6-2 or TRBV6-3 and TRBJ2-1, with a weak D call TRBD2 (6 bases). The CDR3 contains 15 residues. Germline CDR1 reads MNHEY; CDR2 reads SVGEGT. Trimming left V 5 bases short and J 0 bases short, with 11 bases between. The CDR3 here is CASSTTSRSYNEQFF. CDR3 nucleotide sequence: TGTGCCAGCAGTACCACTAGCCGCTCCTACAATGAGCAGTTCTTC.

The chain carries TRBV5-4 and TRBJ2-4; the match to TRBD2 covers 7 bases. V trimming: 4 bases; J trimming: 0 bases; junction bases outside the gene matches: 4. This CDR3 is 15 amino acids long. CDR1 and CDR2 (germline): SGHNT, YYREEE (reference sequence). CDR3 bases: TGTGCCAGCAGCCCAACTAGCGCAGCCAAAAACATTCAGTACTTC. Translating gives CASSPTSAAKNIQYF.

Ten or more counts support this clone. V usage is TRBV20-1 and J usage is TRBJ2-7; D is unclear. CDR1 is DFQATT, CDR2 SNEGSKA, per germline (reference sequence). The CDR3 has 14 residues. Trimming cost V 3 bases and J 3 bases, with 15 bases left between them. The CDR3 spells CSASPLSESYEQYF. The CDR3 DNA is TGCAGTGCTAGTCCCCTGTCTGAGAGCTACGAGCAGTACTTC.

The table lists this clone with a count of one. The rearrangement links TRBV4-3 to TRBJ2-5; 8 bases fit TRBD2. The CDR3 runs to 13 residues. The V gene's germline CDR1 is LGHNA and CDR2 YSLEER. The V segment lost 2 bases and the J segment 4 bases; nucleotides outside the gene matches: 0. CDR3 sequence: CASSQRGGETQYF. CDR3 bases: TGCGCCAGCAGCCAACGGGGGGGAGAGACCCAGTACTTC.

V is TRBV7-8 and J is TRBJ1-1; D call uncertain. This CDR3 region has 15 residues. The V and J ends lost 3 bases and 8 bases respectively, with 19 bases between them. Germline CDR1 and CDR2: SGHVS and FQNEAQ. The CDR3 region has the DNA TGTGCCAGCAGCTTGGCTAGACCCCCCTCGTCGGAAGCTTTCTTT. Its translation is CASSLARPPSSEAFF.

This chain's CDR3 is CASSQDTRVVGYTF. CDR3 DNA: TGTGCCAGCAGCCAAGATACTCGGGTGGTGGGCTACACCTTC. The rearrangement links TRBV3-1 (or the pseudogene TRBV3-2) to TRBJ1-2; no firm D call. Germline V lookup: CDR1 LGHDT, CDR2 YNNKEL (reference sequence). The CDR3 sequence is 14 residues long. The V and J ends lost 0 bases and 8 bases respectively, with 13 bases between them.

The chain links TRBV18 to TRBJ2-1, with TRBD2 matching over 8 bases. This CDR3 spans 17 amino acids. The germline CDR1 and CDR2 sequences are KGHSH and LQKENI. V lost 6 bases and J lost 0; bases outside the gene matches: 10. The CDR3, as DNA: TGTGCCAGCTCTCTTCGGGGGGGGATGAGCTCCTACAATGAGCAGTTCTTC. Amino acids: CASSLRGGMSSYNEQFF.

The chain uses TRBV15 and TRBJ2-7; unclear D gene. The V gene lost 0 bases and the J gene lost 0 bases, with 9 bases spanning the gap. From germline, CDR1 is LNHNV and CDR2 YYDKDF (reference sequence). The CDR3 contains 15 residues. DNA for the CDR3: TGTGCCACCAGCAGAGACAATTCGAGCTCCTACGAGCAGTACTTC. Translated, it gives CATSRDNSSSYEQYF.

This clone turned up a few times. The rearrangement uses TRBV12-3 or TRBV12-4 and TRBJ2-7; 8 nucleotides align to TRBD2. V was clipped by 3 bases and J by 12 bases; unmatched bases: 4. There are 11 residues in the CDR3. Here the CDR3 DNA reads TGTGCCAGCAGTTTCGGGGGGGAAATGTACTTC. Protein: CASSFGGEMYF.

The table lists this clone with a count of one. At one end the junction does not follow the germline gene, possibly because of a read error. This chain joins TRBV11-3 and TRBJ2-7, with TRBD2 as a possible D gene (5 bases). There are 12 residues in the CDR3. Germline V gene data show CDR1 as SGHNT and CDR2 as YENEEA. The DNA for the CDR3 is TGTGCCAGCAGCACCTTTTCCACGGGAAGGGACTTC. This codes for CASSTFSTGRDF.

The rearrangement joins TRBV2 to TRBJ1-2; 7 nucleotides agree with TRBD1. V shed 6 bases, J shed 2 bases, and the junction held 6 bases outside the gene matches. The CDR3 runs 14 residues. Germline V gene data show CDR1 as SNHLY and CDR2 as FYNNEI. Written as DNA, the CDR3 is TGTGCCAGCAGATCCGGACAGGCAAACTATGGCTACACCTTC. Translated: CASRSGQANYGYTF. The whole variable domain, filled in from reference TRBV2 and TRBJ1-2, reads EPEVTQTPSHQVTQMGQEVILRCVPISNHLYFYWYRQILGQKVEFLVSFYNNEISEKSEIFDDQFSVERPDGSNFTLKIRSTKLEDSAMYFCASRSGQANYGYTFGSGTRLTVV.

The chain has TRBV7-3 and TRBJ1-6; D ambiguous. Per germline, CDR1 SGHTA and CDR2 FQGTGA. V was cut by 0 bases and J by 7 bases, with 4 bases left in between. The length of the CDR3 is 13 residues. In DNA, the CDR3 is TGTGCCAGCAGCTTAACGAGAAATTCACCCCTCCACTTT. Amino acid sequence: CASSLTRNSPLHF.

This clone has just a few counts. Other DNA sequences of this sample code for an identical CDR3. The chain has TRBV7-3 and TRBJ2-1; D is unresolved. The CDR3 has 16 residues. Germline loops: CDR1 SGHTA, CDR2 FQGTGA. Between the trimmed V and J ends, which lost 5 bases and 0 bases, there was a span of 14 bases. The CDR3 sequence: CASSPPSASSYNEQFF. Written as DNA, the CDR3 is TGTGCCAGCAGCCCACCTTCCGCCAGCTCCTACAATGAGCAGTTCTTC.